A single T cell receptor beta chain is shown here with its context. With a much larger clone just one base away, this may be a read error. After removal of 6 bases from V and 5 bases from J, the junction contained 3 bases not matched to a gene. This CDR3 spans 12 amino acids. Looked up from germline, CDR1 is MNHEY and CDR2 is SVGAGI. The method was immunoSEQ multiplex PCR; TCRdb's version includes in-frame clones alone and lacks a portion of them. Of about 300,000 clones in the sample, about 82% are singletons; the top ten hold about 1.7%. The entry originates in a study of blood T cell repertoires in COVID-19.

The clonotype was recovered from a woman aged 50 to 60 with acute or convalescent COVID-19. Sequencing was carried out using peripheral blood. The rearrangement uses TRBV6-5 and TRBJ1-2; 7 bases align to TRBD1. The CDR3 DNA follows: TGTGCCAGCAGCCAACAGGGGTATGGCTACACCTTC. Translating gives CASSQQGYGYTF.